The 9 T cell receptor beta chains below were found in one sample sequenced in a study of CD8+CD57+ T cells in acquired aplastic anemia (dated by TCRdb to between 2017 and 2018). Patients chosen for sequencing had shown expansion of CD8+CD57+ cells by flow cytometry. Reads for this sample came from an Illumina HiSeq 2000. Genomic DNA was used as template for profiling of TCR beta VDJ combinations and CDR3 sequences. TCRdb trimmed the raw reads at Q25, called clones with MiXCR and kept productive beta chains. Entries are consolidated by CDR3 protein sequence, retaining the most common genes and DNA. The sample table records approximately 59,000 distinct CDR3 sequences; around 50% of these occur just once. Approximately 15% of the sample rests with the top ten. Sequencing was performed on sorted CD4+, CD8+, or CD8+CD57+ T cells (not recorded which) from PBMCs. Receptors were obtained from a human donor with aplastic anemia.

The chain joins TRBV11-2 to TRBJ1-2; weak D call: TRBD1 (6 bases). The CDR3 sequence is 16 residues long. Germline V gene sequence: CDR1 SGHAT, CDR2 FQNNGV. The ends were cut back, 5 bases at V and 5 bases at J, with 21 bases in the middle. CDR3 sequence (DNA): TGTGCCAGCAGCCCCGAAGGCAGGGGCGCCACTTATGGCTACACCTTC. This encodes CASSPEGRGATYGYTF.

This clonotype was counted ten times or more. V is TRBV7-9 and J is TRBJ2-5; 7 nucleotides agree with TRBD1. Germline values: CDR1 SEHNR, CDR2 FQNEAQ (reference sequence). The CDR3 has 16 amino acids. Germline trimming cut 2 bases from V and 1 base from J; bases unmatched to any gene: 7. The CDR3 loop is CASSLLVGTAQETQYF. DNA of the CDR3: TGTGCCAGCAGCTTACTCGTCGGGACAGCCCAAGAGACCCAGTACTTC. The full variable domain, completed using reference TRBV7-9 and TRBJ2-5, is DTGVSQNPRHKITKRGQNVTFRCDPISEHNRLYWYRQTLGQGPEFLTYFQNEAQLEKSRLLSDRFSAERPKGSFSTLEIQRTEQGDSAMYLCASSLLVGTAQETQYFGPGTRLLVL.

Regarding this clonotype: A clone one base away is much larger, so this may be a read error. The final CDR3 position lacks the conserved phenylalanine or tryptophan, pointing to a likely read error. The chain joins TRBV13 to TRBJ2-1, with TRBD2 matching 8 bases. V trimming: 4 bases; J trimming: 7 bases; junction bases outside the gene matches: 12. CDR3 length equals 16 residues. Germline values: CDR1 PRHDT, CDR2 FYEKMQ (reference sequence). CDR3 DNA sequence: TGTGCCAGCAGCTCGCGTTCGGGGGGGCAAGCGAATGAGCAGTTCTCC. Translating gives CASSSRSGGQANEQFS.

The chain has TRBV24-1 and TRBJ1-2, with TRBD1 matching 8 bases. Germline lookup yields CDR1 KGHDR and CDR2 SFDVKD. J gave up 6 bases and V 5 bases, and 4 bases lay outside the gene matches. This CDR3 contains 13 residues. The CDR3 region has the DNA TGTGCCACCAGTGGTCGGACAGGGAATGGCTACACCTTC. This translates into CATSGRTGNGYTF.

The table lists this clonotype with a few counts. The chain joins TRBV19 to TRBJ2-1; D is ambiguous. CDR1 is LNHDA and CDR2 is SQIVND in the germline V gene (reference sequence). V gave up 3 bases and J gave up 4 bases, with 10 bases separating them. This CDR3 contains 14 residues. The CDR3 region is CASSIGLAYNEQFF. Written as DNA, the CDR3 is TGTGCCAGTAGTATCGGGTTGGCTTACAATGAGCAGTTCTTC.

The V gene is TRBV29-1, the J gene TRBJ2-5; TRBD2 agrees at 14 bases. Per the germline V gene, CDR1 is SQVTM and CDR2 is ANQGSEA. The CDR3 loop spans 16 amino acids. V shed 3 bases, J shed 5 bases, and the junction held 8 bases outside the gene matches. This chain's CDR3 is CSVDVTSGGAWETQYF. The CDR3 bases are TGCAGCGTTGATGTGACTAGCGGGGGGGCATGGGAGACCCAGTACTTC.

This chain links TRBV20-1 with TRBJ1-6, with D tentatively TRBD1 (6 bases). Trimming left V 0 bases short and J 5 bases short, with 14 bases between. Looked up from germline, CDR1 is DFQATT and CDR2 is SNEGSKA (reference sequence). The CDR3 is 16 residues long. The CDR3 coding sequence is TGCAGTGCTAGAGACTCGGACAGCCAAGATAATTCACCCCTCCACTTT. The encoded protein is CSARDSDSQDNSPLHF.

As to this clonotype: The junction and the germline gene differ at one end; a read error may be behind it. This rearrangement joins TRBV29-1 to TRBJ1-3, with D hard to call. From germline, CDR1 is SQVTM and CDR2 ANQGSEA. The CDR3 is made up of 8 amino acids. The chain's CDR3 is CSVGEYGF. Written as DNA, the CDR3 is TGCAGCGTTGGGGAGTATGGTTTT.

This clonotype was recorded at least ten times. V is TRBV6-1 and J is TRBJ2-7; possible D gene TRBD1, 6 bases. The CDR3 loop spans 14 amino acids. Germline assignment: CDR1 MNHNS and CDR2 SASEGT. The V end lost 8 bases, the J end lost 3 bases, and 17 bases lay between the germline ends. CDR3 bases: TGTGCCAGCTCTCAAGTCGGGACACACTACGAGCAGTACTTC. It encodes CASSQVGTHYEQYF.